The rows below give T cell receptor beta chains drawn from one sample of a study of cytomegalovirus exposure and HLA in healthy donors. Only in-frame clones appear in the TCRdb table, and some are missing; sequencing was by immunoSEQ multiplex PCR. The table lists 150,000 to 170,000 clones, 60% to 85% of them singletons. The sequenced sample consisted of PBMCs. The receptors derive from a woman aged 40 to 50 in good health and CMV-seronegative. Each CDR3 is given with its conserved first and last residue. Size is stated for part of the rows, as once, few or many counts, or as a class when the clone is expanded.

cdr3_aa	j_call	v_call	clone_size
CASRDRDTGELFF	TRBJ2-2	TRBV10-2	.
CASSQGTGAYEQYF	TRBJ2-7	TRBV5-1	.
CASGYRGNNGNEQFF	TRBJ2-1	TRBV6-5	.
CAIRRAPSGDLFYEQYF	TRBJ2-7	TRBV10-3	.
CASSRTGVWETQYF	TRBJ2-5	TRBV6-1	.
CASSESSPTGNTIYF	TRBJ1-3	TRBV10-2	few
CSVRTGGYEKLFF	TRBJ1-4	TRBV29-1	.
CASSPEGDQPQHF	TRBJ1-5	TRBV6-4	.
CASSRQGEDTEAFF	TRBJ1-1	TRBV5-1	.
CASSLPPAGYEQFF	TRBJ2-1	TRBV11-3	.
CASSKEGAGEGYEQYF	TRBJ2-7	TRBV21-1	.
CASSPPENNYGYTF	TRBJ1-2	TRBV6-6	once
CASSLGSGRTYNEQFF	TRBJ2-1	TRBV5-4	.
CASSMAGSNYGYTF	TRBJ1-2	TRBV19	once
CASSPGGGWNTEAFF	TRBJ1-1	TRBV5-6	.
CASSFSSVPGELFF	TRBJ2-2	TRBV6-1	.
CASQGQLNTEAFF	TRBJ1-1	TRBV2	once
CASSSIRGDGANVLTF	TRBJ2-6	TRBV5-6	.
CAISEGTGYYGYTF	TRBJ1-2	TRBV10-3	.
CASSFAGKETQYF	TRBJ2-5	TRBV7-9	.
CASSLEGLRDEKLFF	TRBJ1-4	TRBV7-6	.
CASSQTINLRDRSKDFNYGYTF	TRBJ1-2	TRBV4-1	.
CASSQEGLAYNEQFF	TRBJ2-1	TRBV14	.
CASSITGGQEKLFF	TRBJ1-4	TRBV5-4	.
CASSLAGGSDGYTF	TRBJ1-2	TRBV5-1	.
CASATGDSEQYF	TRBJ2-7	TRBV2	few
CAIMQSTSTDTQYF	TRBJ2-3	TRBV10-3	.
CASRKGVSMNTEAFF	TRBJ1-1	TRBV6-6	.
CASSETGGWGIVDQPQHF	TRBJ1-5	TRBV28	.
CASSLQDTQYF	TRBJ2-3	TRBV5-1	once
CASSRQGGNTEAFF	TRBJ1-1	TRBV7-2	once
CASSFTRGPAEAFF	TRBJ1-1	TRBV7-9	once
CSVTGDLNTGELFF	TRBJ2-2	TRBV29-1	.
CASSEGQLAGPYEQYF	TRBJ2-7	TRBV10-1	.
CASSLDLSGANVLTF	TRBJ2-6	TRBV5-4	.
CASSQGLDRRTGELFF	TRBJ2-2	TRBV4-1	.
CASSLSPAYEQYF	TRBJ2-7	TRBV5-1	.
CASSYSSGGGEQYF	TRBJ2-7	TRBV6-6	.
CASSLKTGGFGTEAFF	TRBJ1-1	TRBV5-4	.
CASSLSLPGTGSYEQYF	TRBJ2-7	TRBV7-8	.